The table lists the clone carrying this TCR beta chain with a few counts. Patients with ophthalmopathy all had a Clinical Activity Score of at least 3, a NOSPECS grade of at least 4 and duration under 3 months. This specimen comes from a study of T cells in Graves' hyperthyroidism and ophthalmopathy. The V segment lost 7 bases and the J segment 7 bases; nucleotides outside the gene matches: 9. Germline assignment: CDR1 LNHNV and CDR2 YYDKDF (reference sequence). This CDR3 comprises 14 residues. Amplification of TCR beta CDR3 regions used RNA as the template. The HTBI primer set drove a first-round RT-PCR of the TCR CDR3. A single record per CDR3 protein comes from TCRdb applying MiXCR to the multiplex PCR reads. The sample shows around 530,000 distinct CDR3 sequences, roughly 15% of them seen only once.

The TCR comes from a woman aged 18-29 years with Graves' ophthalmopathy. Material for sequencing was blood. V and J are TRBV15 and TRBJ2-7; 11 bases map to TRBD1. The CDR3 nucleotides read TGTGCCACCACCAGGACAGGGGGCGGCTGGGAGCAGTACTTC. Amino acid sequence: CATTRTGGGWEQYF.